The 4 T cell receptor beta chains below all came from one sample that was sequenced in a study of T cells after yellow fever vaccination. A single record per CDR3 protein comes from TCRdb applying MiXCR to the 5' RACE reads. The table has under 350,000 distinct CDR3 sequences, about 4% seen once. The material sequenced was PBMCs, taken 5 days after the yellow fever booster vaccination. The source is a man aged 18-30 years who received the YFV17D yellow fever vaccine.

This clonotype was observed at least ten times. This chain joins TRBV5-1 and TRBJ2-7; TRBD1 is a possible D gene (6 bases). V was pared by 0 bases and J by 3 bases, with 10 bases between. The CDR3 consists of 14 residues. Germline CDR1 SGHRS, CDR2 YFSETQ. The CDR3 DNA follows: TGCGCCAGCAGCTTGGAGGGCAGGGGCTACGAGCAGTACGTC. Protein product: CASSLEGRGYEQYV.

The chain uses TRBV15 and TRBJ1-5; D not certain. Trimming took off 1 base at V and 0 bases at J, with 13 bases between the two ends. The germline CDR1 and CDR2 sequences are LNHNV and YYDKDF (reference sequence). There are 17 residues in the CDR3. The DNA of the CDR3 is TGTGCCACCAGCAGAGGCACGGTCGACTATAGCAATCAGCCCCAGCATTTT. It codes for CATSRGTVDYSNQPQHF.

In this sample, this clonotype turned up a few times. V and J are TRBV6-5 and TRBJ2-7; D remains ambiguous. The CDR3 has 13 residues. The V gene's germline CDR1 is MNHEY and CDR2 SVGAGI. Trimming removed 6 bases from V and 0 bases from J, with 9 bases in between. CDR3 nucleotides: TGTGCCAGCAGACAAAGATTCTCCTACGAGCAGTACTTC. Translated, it gives CASRQRFSYEQYF.

The chain is built from TRBV11-2 and TRBJ2-1, with D unclear. The CDR3 is 13 residues long. The germline CDR1 and CDR2 sequences are SGHAT and FQNNGV. V lost 0 bases to trimming and J lost 6 bases, with 6 bases between them. The CDR3 DNA reads as TGTGCCAGCAGCTTAGATCAGGCCAATGAGCAGTTCTTC. Its translation: CASSLDQANEQFF.